Reported below is one T cell receptor (beta chain). The assay was immunoSEQ multiplex PCR, and TCRdb's table has in-frame clones only and misses some. The repertoire includes about 380,000 clones, roughly nine tenths of them detected once, and 2.5% to 3% sits in the top ten. The data are from a study of blood T cell repertoires in COVID-19. This CDR3 region has 16 residues. V trimming: 7 bases; J trimming: 0 bases; junction bases outside the gene matches: 5. Germline lookup yields CDR1 SGHVS and CDR2 FQNEAQ. Source material: PBMCs or T cells enriched from blood (not recorded which). The chain recombines TRBV7-8 with TRBJ2-3; 12 bases are shared with TRBD2. The source is a woman in her twenties or thirties who had recovered from COVID-19. In DNA form, the CDR3 reads TGTGCCAGCAACGGACTAGCGGGGATTAGCACAGATACGCAGTATTTT. It encodes CASNGLAGISTDTQYF.